The 15 T cell receptor beta chains reported below all come from one sample, sequenced in a study of T cell responses to AZD1222 COVID-19 vaccine. Profiled with immunoSEQ multiplex PCR; TCRdb holds only in-frame clones, not every one. The sample has roughly 190,000 clones, more than 85% seen once; the top ten hold approximately 3.9%. The sequencing here drew on peripheral blood, taken on day 0 of AZD1222 vaccination. The source is an adult in good health.

This rearrangement joins TRBV24-1 to TRBJ1-2; D is perhaps TRBD1 (6 bases). Trimming shortened V by 10 bases and J by 4 bases, and 15 bases separated the two germline ends. This CDR3 comprises 13 residues. Germline-derived CDR1 and CDR2 are KGHDR and SFDVKD. CDR3 DNA: TGTGCCACTTCGGACAGACCCTCCTATGGCTACACCTTC. Protein: CATSDRPSYGYTF.

This rearrangement joins TRBV7-2 to TRBJ2-5; 11 bases align to TRBD2. CDR3 size: 18 residues. V dropped 2 bases and J dropped 5; count of bases not matched to a gene: 13. Germline loops: CDR1 SGHTA, CDR2 FQGNSA. The CDR3 loop reads CASSLRPPIAGGLETQYF. The CDR3 nucleotides are TGTGCCAGCAGCTTACGGCCTCCTATAGCGGGGGGGCTGGAGACCCAGTACTTC.

This chain links TRBV28 with TRBJ2-7; D not resolved. This CDR3 has 12 residues. CDR1 MDHEN and CDR2 SYDVKM come from the germline V gene. Trimming took 4 bases from V and 0 from J, leaving 4 bases between them. CDR3 sequence reads: CASSSSSYEQYF. Written as DNA, the CDR3 is TGTGCCAGCAGTTCGAGCTCCTACGAGCAGTACTTC.

A single count supports this clone. V and J are TRBV2 and TRBJ2-7; weak D call: TRBD1 (6 bases). CDR1 SNHLY and CDR2 FYNNEI come from the germline V gene. The CDR3 is 15 amino acids. V lost 11 bases and J lost 5, with 25 bases in between. CDR3 nucleotides: TGTGCCCTCAGTGGTGGGGCCAGGGGTATTCACGAGCAGTACTTC. Encoded protein: CALSGGARGIHEQYF. Full variable domain (outside the CDR3, taken from reference TRBV2 and TRBJ2-7): EPEVTQTPSHQVTQMGQEVILRCVPISNHLYFYWYRQILGQKVEFLVSFYNNEISEKSEIFDDQFSVERPDGSNFTLKIRSTKLEDSAMYFCALSGGARGIHEQYFGPGTRLTVT.

This chain connects TRBV5-8 to TRBJ2-1, with 9 bases aligning to TRBD1. CDR1 is SGHTS and CDR2 is YDEGEE in the germline V gene. With V trimmed by 4 bases and J by 6 bases, 11 bases remained unmatched. This CDR3 is built from 16 residues. CDR3 nucleotide sequence: TGTGCCAGCAGCCGGGAAGGGACAGGGTTTTCCAATGAGCAGTTCTTC. Translating gives CASSREGTGFSNEQFF.

The rearrangement joins TRBV12-3 or TRBV12-4 to TRBJ2-7, with 7 bases matching TRBD2. The ends lost 5 bases at V and 1 base at J; junction bases unmatched: 2. The CDR3 runs 13 residues. The CDR3 DNA is TGTGCCAGCAGTCAGGGAGGGTCCTACGAGCAGTACTTC. Translating gives CASSQGGSYEQYF.

This sequence joins TRBV28 and TRBJ1-1; D gene ambiguous. The CDR3 has 15 amino acids. The ends were cut back, 4 bases at V and 8 bases at J, with 20 bases in the middle. The germline V gene encodes CDR1 MDHEN and CDR2 SYDVKM. The CDR3 loop is CASSSLPTVVTEAFF. The CDR3 region has the DNA TGTGCCAGCAGTTCCCTCCCCACGGTCGTCACGGAAGCTTTCTTT. Drawing the rest from reference TRBV28 and TRBJ1-1, the complete variable domain is DVKVTQSSRYLVKRTGEKVFLECVQDMDHENMFWYRQDPGLGLRLIYFSYDVKMKEKGDIPEGYSVSREKKERFSLILESASTNQTSMYLCASSSLPTVVTEAFFGQGTRLTVV.

This clone was observed once. The genes are TRBV14 and TRBJ1-1; D gene uncertain. Germline V gene lookup returns CDR1 SGHDN and CDR2 FVKESK. Trimming pared 6 bases from V and 11 bases from J, leaving 19 bases between. The CDR3 runs to 13 residues. The CDR3 is CASRPYRGFGAFF. CDR3 bases: TGTGCCAGCAGGCCGTACCGAGGATTCGGGGCTTTCTTT.

The chain links TRBV5-1 to TRBJ1-6; D remains unclear. Germline V gene lookup returns CDR1 SGHRS and CDR2 YFSETQ. V was cut by 4 bases and J by 5 bases, with 13 bases left in between. The CDR3 is made up of 15 amino acids. For the CDR3, the DNA is TGCGCCAGCAGCACCGGGGAGGGAGATAATTCACCCCTCCACTTT. Encoded protein: CASSTGEGDNSPLHF.

The chain links TRBV27 to TRBJ1-3; TRBD1 matches 9 bases. This CDR3 comprises 15 residues. Losses at the gene ends were 4 bases for V and 6 bases for J; bases not matched to a gene: 7. Germline-derived CDR1 and CDR2 are MNHEY and SMNVEV (reference sequence). Here the CDR3 reads CASSSWGQGKNTIYF. In DNA form, the CDR3 reads TGTGCCAGCAGTTCGTGGGGACAGGGTAAAAACACCATATATTTT.

The V and J genes are TRBV15 and TRBJ1-5, with 9 bases that match TRBD1. In germline, CDR1 is LNHNV, CDR2 YYDKDF (reference sequence). Losses at the gene ends were 1 base for V and 4 bases for J; bases not matched to a gene: 2. The CDR3 consists of 15 residues. CDR3 nucleotide sequence: TGTGCCACCAGCAGAGCCGGGACAGGGAATCAGCCCCAGCATTTT. Protein product: CATSRAGTGNQPQHF.

This chain joins TRBV11-2 and TRBJ2-3; D is unresolved. Trimming left V 7 bases short and J 1 base short, with 12 bases between. Germline CDR1 SGHAT, CDR2 FQNNGV. The CDR3 covers 14 residues. CDR3 amino acids: CASKRSGGTDTQYF. The CDR3 coding sequence is TGTGCCAGCAAAAGGTCTGGCGGCACAGATACGCAGTATTTT.

The chain recombines TRBV4-1 with TRBJ2-1, with 11 bases fitting TRBD2. The germline gives CDR1 MGHRA, CDR2 YSYEKL. The CDR3 spans 17 residues. The trim removed 0 bases at V and 9 bases at J, leaving 10 bases unmatched. CDR3 nucleotide sequence: TGCGCCAGCAGCCAAGAACTAGCGGGGGCCGGGCGTGGTGAGCAGTTCTTC. Encoded protein: CASSQELAGAGRGEQFF.

The CDR3 loop reads CASSAPGGLGYTF. CDR3 DNA sequence: TGTGCCAGCAGTGCCCCAGGGGGCTTGGGCTACACCTTC. The V call is TRBV25-1, the J call TRBJ1-2; 8 bases map to TRBD1. Trimming removed 4 bases from V and 8 bases from J; junction bases left unmatched: 6. The V gene's germline CDR1 is MGHDK and CDR2 SYGVNS. The CDR3 runs 13 residues.

The chain combines TRBV6-5 with TRBJ1-1; D is possibly TRBD1 (6 bases). V was pared by 8 bases and J by 11 bases, with 15 bases between. The CDR3 is made up of 11 amino acids. The germline V gene has CDR1 MNHEY and CDR2 SVGAGI. The CDR3: CASAWGRNAFF. CDR3 DNA: TGTGCCAGCGCTTGGGGGCGGAACGCTTTCTTT.